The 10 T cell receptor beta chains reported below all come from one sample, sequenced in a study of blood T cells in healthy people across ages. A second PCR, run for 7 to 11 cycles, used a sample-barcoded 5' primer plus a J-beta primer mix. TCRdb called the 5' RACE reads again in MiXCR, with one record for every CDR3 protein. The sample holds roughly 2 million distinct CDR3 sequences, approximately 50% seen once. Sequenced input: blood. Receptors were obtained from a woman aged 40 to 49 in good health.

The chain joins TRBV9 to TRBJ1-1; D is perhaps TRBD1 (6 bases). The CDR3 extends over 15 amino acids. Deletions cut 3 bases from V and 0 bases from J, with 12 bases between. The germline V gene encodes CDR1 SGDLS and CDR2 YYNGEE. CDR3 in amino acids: CASSAQGIMNTEAFF. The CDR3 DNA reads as TGTGCCAGCAGCGCACAGGGAATCATGAACACTGAAGCTTTCTTT.

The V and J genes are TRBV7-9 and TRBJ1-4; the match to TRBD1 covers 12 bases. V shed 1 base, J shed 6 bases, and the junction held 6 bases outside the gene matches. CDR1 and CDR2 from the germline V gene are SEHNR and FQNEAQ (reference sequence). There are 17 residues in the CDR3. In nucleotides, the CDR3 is TGTGCCAGCAGCTTAGGGGACAGGGGGCTGGAGCATGAAAAACTGTTTTTT. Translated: CASSLGDRGLEHEKLFF.

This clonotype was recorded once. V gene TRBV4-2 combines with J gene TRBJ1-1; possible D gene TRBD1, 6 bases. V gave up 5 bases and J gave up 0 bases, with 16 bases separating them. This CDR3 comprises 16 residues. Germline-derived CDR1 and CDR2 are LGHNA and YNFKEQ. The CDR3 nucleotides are TGTGCCAGCAGCACCAAGATGGACAGAATGAACACTGAAGCTTTCTTT. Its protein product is CASSTKMDRMNTEAFF.

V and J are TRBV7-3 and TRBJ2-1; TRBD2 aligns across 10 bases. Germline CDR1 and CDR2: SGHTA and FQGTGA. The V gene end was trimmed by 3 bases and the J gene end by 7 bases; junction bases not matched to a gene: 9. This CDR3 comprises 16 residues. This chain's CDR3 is CASSLTAGLAMNEQFF. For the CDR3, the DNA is TGTGCCAGCAGCTTGACTGCGGGACTAGCGATGAATGAGCAGTTCTTC.

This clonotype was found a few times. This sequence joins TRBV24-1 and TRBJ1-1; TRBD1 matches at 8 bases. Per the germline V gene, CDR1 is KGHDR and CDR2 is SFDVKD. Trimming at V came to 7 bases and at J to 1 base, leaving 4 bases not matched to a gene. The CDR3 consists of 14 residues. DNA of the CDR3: TGTGCCACCAGAAGGACAGGGAAGAACACTGAAGCTTTCTTT. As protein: CATRRTGKNTEAFF.

The CDR3: CASSLPITRIDRYTDTQYF. The CDR3 bases are TGTGCCAGCAGTTTACCAATCACCCGTATAGACAGATACACAGATACGCAGTATTTT. This rearrangement joins TRBV28 to TRBJ2-3, with D possibly TRBD1 on 5 matching bases. In germline, CDR1 is MDHEN, CDR2 SYDVKM. This CDR3 contains 19 residues. Trimming took 2 bases from V and 2 from J, leaving 23 bases between them.

CDR3 sequence reads: CASSPTRTNTEAFF. CDR3 in DNA: TGTGCCAGCAGCCCCACTCGTACGAACACTGAAGCTTTCTTT. The V gene is TRBV6-2 or TRBV6-3, the J gene TRBJ1-1; D gene ambiguous. The V end lost 6 bases, the J end lost 1 base, and 12 bases lay between the germline ends. Germline assignment: CDR1 MNHEY and CDR2 SVGEGT. CDR3 length: 14 amino acids.

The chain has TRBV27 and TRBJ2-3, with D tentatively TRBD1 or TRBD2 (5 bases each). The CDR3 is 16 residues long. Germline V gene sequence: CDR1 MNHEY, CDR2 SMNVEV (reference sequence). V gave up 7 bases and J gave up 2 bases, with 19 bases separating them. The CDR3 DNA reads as TGTGCCAGCACCTCATTCAGAGGGGCCTCCACAGATACGCAGTATTTT. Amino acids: CASTSFRGASTDTQYF.

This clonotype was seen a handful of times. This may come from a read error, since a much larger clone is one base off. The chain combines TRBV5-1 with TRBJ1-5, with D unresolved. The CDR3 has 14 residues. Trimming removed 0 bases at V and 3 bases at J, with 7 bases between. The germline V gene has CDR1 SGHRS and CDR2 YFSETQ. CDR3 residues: CASSLGQTNQPQHF. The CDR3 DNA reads TGCGCCAGCAGCTTGGGGCAGACCAATCAGCCCCAGCATTTT.

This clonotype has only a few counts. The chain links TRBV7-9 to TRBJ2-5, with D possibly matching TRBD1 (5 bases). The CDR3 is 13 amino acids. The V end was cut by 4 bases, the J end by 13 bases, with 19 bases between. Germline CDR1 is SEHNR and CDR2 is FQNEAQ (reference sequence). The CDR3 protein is CASSSKRQQRPYF. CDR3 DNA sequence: TGTGCCAGCAGCTCAAAAAGACAGCAACGCCCGTACTTC.